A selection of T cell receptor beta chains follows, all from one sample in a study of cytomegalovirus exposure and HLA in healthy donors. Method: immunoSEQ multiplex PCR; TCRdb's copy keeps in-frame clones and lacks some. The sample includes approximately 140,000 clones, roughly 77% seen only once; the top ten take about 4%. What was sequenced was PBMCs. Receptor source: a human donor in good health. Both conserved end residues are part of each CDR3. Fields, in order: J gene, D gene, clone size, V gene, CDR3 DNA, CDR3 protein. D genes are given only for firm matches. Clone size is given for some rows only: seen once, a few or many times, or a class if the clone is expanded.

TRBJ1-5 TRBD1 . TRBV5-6 TGTGCCAGCAGCTCCGGGACAGTCAATCAGCCCCAGCATTTT CASSSGTVNQPQHF
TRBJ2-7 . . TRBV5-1 TGCGCCAGCAGCTTGGCGGCAGGGTCGATCTACGAGCAGTACTTC CASSLAAGSIYEQYF
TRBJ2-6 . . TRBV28 TGTGCCAGTCAAGAGTCCTTCTCTGGGGCCAACGTCCTGACTTTC CASQESFSGANVLTF
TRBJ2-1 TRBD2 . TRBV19 TGTGCCAGTAGTACGACCGGGACTATGAGTGATGAGCAGTTCTTC CASSTTGTMSDEQFF
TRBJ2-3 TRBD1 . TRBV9 TGTGCCAGCAGCGTAGATCAGGGGGCCACAGATACGCAGTATTTT CASSVDQGATDTQYF
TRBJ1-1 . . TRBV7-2 TGTGCCAGCAGCTTAGGCGGGAGGGACACTGAAGCTTTCTTT CASSLGGRDTEAFF
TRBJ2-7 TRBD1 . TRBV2 TGTGCCAACAAGAGGGGACAGGGGGCCAACGAGCAGTACTTC CANKRGQGANEQYF
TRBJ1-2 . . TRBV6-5 TGTGCCAGCAGTTCGGACAAGGCTAGAAACTATGGCTACACCTTC CASSSDKARNYGYTF
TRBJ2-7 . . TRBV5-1 TGCGCCAGCAGCTTGTCCAGGGTTCCCTACGAGCAGTACTTC CASSLSRVPYEQYF
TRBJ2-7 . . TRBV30 TGTGCCTGGAGTGTCCGAAGGGAGTACGAGCAGTACTTC CAWSVRREYEQYF
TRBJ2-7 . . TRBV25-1 TGTGCCAGCAGTCCGACTGGACTACTAACGCCCTACGAGCAGTACTTC CASSPTGLLTPYEQYF
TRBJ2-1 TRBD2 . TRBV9 TGTGCCAGCAGCGTTAGCGGGAGCGGATACAATGAGCAGTTCTTC CASSVSGSGYNEQFF
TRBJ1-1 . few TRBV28 TGTGCCAGCAGTTTGGGGAGGGGGTTCACTGAAGCTTTCTTT CASSLGRGFTEAFF
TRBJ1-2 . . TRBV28 TGTGCCAGCAGTTTGACCAGGGCTGGCTACACCTTC CASSLTRAGYTF
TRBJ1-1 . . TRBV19 TGTGCCACCAGTAGCGGGGACGGGCTGAACACTGAAGCTTTCTTT CATSSGDGLNTEAFF
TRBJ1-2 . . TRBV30 TGTGCCTGGTGGAACCCTACAGGGATATATGGCTACACCTTC CAWWNPTGIYGYTF
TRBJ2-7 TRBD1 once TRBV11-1 TGTGCCAGCAGCTTACGGACAGGGGGCTACGAGCAGTACTTC CASSLRTGGYEQYF
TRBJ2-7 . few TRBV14 TGTGCCAGCAGCCCCGCTAGGGGTTACGAGCAGTACTTC CASSPARGYEQYF
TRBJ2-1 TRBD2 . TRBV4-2 TGTGCCAGCAGCCAAGATCGCGGGAGTTACAATGAGCAGTTCTTC CASSQDRGSYNEQFF
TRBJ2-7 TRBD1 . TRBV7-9 TGTGCCAGCAGCCAAATACCGGGACAGGTGATCTACGAGCAGTACTTC CASSQIPGQVIYEQYF
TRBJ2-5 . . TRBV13 TGTGCCAGCAGCCAGCCCCCGGGTGGAGAGACCCAGTACTTC CASSQPPGGETQYF
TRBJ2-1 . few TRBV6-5 TGTGCCAGCAGCCCCGACATGAGGAGGGATGAGCAGTTCTTC CASSPDMRRDEQFF
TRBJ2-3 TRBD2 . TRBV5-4 TGTGCCAGCAGCTCGCACGGGGGAGCGGGGGGGCGGGATACGCAGTATTTT CASSSHGGAGGRDTQYF
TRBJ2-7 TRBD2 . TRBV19 TGTGCCAGTAGTATAAGTAGCCGGGAGGGCTACGAGCAGTACTTC CASSISSREGYEQYF
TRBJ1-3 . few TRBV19 TGTGCCAGTAGTATACGTCGGTCCTCTGGAAACACCATATATTTT CASSIRRSSGNTIYF
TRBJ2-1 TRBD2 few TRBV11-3 TGTGCCAGCAGCTTATGGCGGGAGGGGGCAAATTATGAGCAGTTCTTC CASSLWREGANYEQFF
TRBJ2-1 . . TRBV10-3 TGTGCCATCACTGGAGGTGCCTCGGGCGGATCAAATGAGCAGTTCTTC CAITGGASGGSNEQFF